This TCR beta chain was identified in a study of human T cells and chemical hapten exposure. On the study more broadly: The study patch tested 0.01% DPC on the upper back and read results at 6 days. Broader study findings: Against controls, expanded TCRs gave rise to significantly more large CDR3 similarity clusters.

TCRdb analysed the RACE reads with MiXCR anew, one entry per CDR3 protein. The sample carries 250,000 or so distinct CDR3 sequences, about 9% recorded once. The germline V gene has CDR1 SEHNR and CDR2 FQNEAQ (reference sequence). V was pared by 5 bases and J by 1 base, with 17 bases of the junction left unmatched. CDR3 length: 20 amino acids. This clonotype was observed once. Its antigen remains unknown. Time point indicated: pre-sensitization, week 0. Treatment indicated: therapeutic diphenylcyclopropenone sensitization with weekly scalp DPC. Unfractionated whole blood was the source of the extracted total RNA.

Material: whole blood, obtained in connection with sensitization to the hapten diphenylcyclopropenone (DPC). This TCR derives from a woman aged 40 to 49 with alopecia areata. Some clones in this sample may be carry-over from other donors' samples. The chain carries TRBV7-9 and TRBJ2-1; 10 nucleotides match TRBD2. This CDR3 is CASSHTRGLLAGESYNEQFF. In DNA, the CDR3 is TGTGCCAGCAGCCACACCCGAGGATTGCTAGCGGGAGAATCCTACAATGAGCAGTTCTTC.